This is a list of T cell receptor beta chains from one sample in a study of beta chain features in type 1 diabetes. Profiling relied on immunoSEQ multiplex PCR, and the TCRdb table lists in-frame clones only, not all of them. The data contain about 360,000 clones, around 13% of them singletons. Sequencing used naive CD4+ T cells from blood. These receptors were taken from a man aged 18 to 29 in good health. The CDR3 runs from the conserved cysteine through the conserved F or W. The D gene is left open where the match is weak. Size is omitted from some rows. Given values are once, few, many or a class for expanded clones.

clone_size,j_call,v_call,d_call,cdr3_aa,cdr3_nt
NA,TRBJ2-1,TRBV28,NA,CASSLPPGVYEQFF,TGTGCCAGCAGTCTCCCCCCAGGGGTCTATGAGCAGTTCTTC
few,TRBJ2-7,TRBV5-1,NA,CASSFSAGDSYEQYF,TGCGCCAGCAGCTTTTCTGCAGGGGACTCCTACGAGCAGTACTTC
NA,TRBJ2-3,TRBV28,TRBD1,CASTVGQGTDTQYF,TGTGCCAGCACCGTGGGACAGGGCACAGATACGCAGTATTTT
NA,TRBJ2-7,TRBV6-6,TRBD1,CASSRGQGSYEQYF,TGTGCCAGCAGCCGCGGACAGGGGTCGTACGAGCAGTACTTC
few,TRBJ2-2,TRBV7-2,NA,CASSYRAGELFF,TGTGCCAGCAGCTACCGCGCCGGGGAGCTGTTTTTT
NA,TRBJ2-1,TRBV9,TRBD2,CASSVGTRSAEQFF,TGTGCCAGCAGCGTAGGGACTAGGTCGGCTGAGCAGTTCTTC
NA,TRBJ1-1,TRBV9,TRBD1,CASSVGGQGAITEAFF,TGTGCCAGCAGCGTAGGTGGACAGGGGGCGATTACTGAAGCTTTCTTT
NA,TRBJ2-1,TRBV12-5,TRBD2,CASGLDRWEGNNEQFF,TGTGCTAGTGGTTTGGATCGGTGGGAGGGGAACAATGAGCAGTTCTTC
few,TRBJ1-1,TRBV5-1,NA,CASSLDRYTEAFF,TGCGCCAGCAGCCTGGACAGATACACTGAAGCTTTCTTT
few,TRBJ2-5,TRBV28,NA,CASREGQETQYF,TGTGCCAGCAGGGAGGGACAAGAGACCCAGTACTTC
NA,TRBJ1-5,TRBV15,NA,CATSRAGQPQHF,TGTGCCACCAGCAGAGCAGGTCAGCCCCAGCATTTT
few,TRBJ1-6,TRBV7-9,TRBD1,CASSLRIGAGGSPLHF,TGTGCCAGCAGCTTACGGATCGGCGCAGGGGGATCACCCCTCCACTTT
NA,TRBJ1-5,TRBV30,NA,CAIRPAGKGNQPQHF,TGTGCCATCCGGCCGGCAGGTAAAGGCAATCAGCCCCAGCATTTT
few,TRBJ1-1,TRBV4-2,NA,CASSQAAQGRRDTEAFF,TGTGCCAGCAGCCAAGCGGCACAGGGTAGAAGGGACACTGAAGCTTTCTTT
few,TRBJ2-6,TRBV30,NA,CAWSLFSSGANVLTF,TGTGCCTGGAGTCTGTTTTCCTCTGGGGCCAACGTCCTGACTTTC
NA,TRBJ2-4,TRBV7-2,NA,CASSPRGGKNIQYF,TGTGCCAGCAGCCCGCGGGGTGGCAAAAACATTCAGTACTTC
NA,TRBJ1-1,TRBV6-5,NA,CASSYSPGVEAFF,TGTGCCAGCAGTTACTCGCCAGGGGTGGAAGCTTTCTTT
NA,TRBJ2-5,TRBV5-1,TRBD1,CASSPGTGRRETQYF,TGCGCCAGCAGCCCCGGGACAGGGAGGAGGGAGACCCAGTACTTC
NA,TRBJ2-1,TRBV9,NA,CASSAQSGSYNEQFF,TGTGCCAGCAGCGCCCAGAGCGGATCATACAATGAGCAGTTCTTC
NA,TRBJ2-7,TRBV7-9,NA,CASSPSAYEQYF,TGTGCCAGCAGCCCCTCCGCCTACGAGCAGTACTTC
few,TRBJ2-3,TRBV29-1,NA,CTILEGGVRTDTQYF,TGCACGATCTTAGAGGGGGGGGTAAGGACAGATACGCAGTATTTT
NA,TRBJ2-7,TRBV11-1,NA,CASRTGSEAYEQYF,TGTGCCAGCAGAACAGGCAGCGAAGCCTACGAGCAGTACTTC
NA,TRBJ2-6,TRBV19,NA,CASSIWGLSGANVLTF,TGTGCCAGTAGTATATGGGGCCTCTCTGGGGCCAACGTCCTGACTTTC
NA,TRBJ1-1,TRBV7-9,NA,CASSLGGVNTEAFF,TGTGCCAGCAGCTTAGGCGGGGTGAACACTGAAGCTTTCTTT
NA,TRBJ1-1,TRBV7-3,NA,CASSLNRGDEAFF,TGTGCCAGCAGCTTAAATCGGGGGGATGAAGCTTTCTTT
few,TRBJ2-1,TRBV18,NA,CASSPPHSGTKYNEQFF,TGTGCCAGCTCACCACCCCATTCCGGGACAAAATACAATGAGCAGTTCTTC
once,TRBJ1-1,TRBV5-1,NA,CASSLAFRNTEAFF,TGCGCCAGCAGCTTGGCCTTTAGGAACACTGAAGCTTTCTTT
few,TRBJ2-6,TRBV5-4,TRBD2,CASRRGASGASGANVLTF,TGTGCCAGCAGGCGGGGTGCTAGCGGGGCCTCTGGGGCCAACGTCCTGACTTTC
few,TRBJ2-5,TRBV28,NA,CASSFSGGGTQYF,TGTGCCAGCAGTTTTTCCGGAGGCGGGACCCAGTACTTC
few,TRBJ2-3,TRBV7-2,TRBD2,CASSPRTSGPADTQYF,TGTGCCAGCAGCCCCCGGACTAGCGGGCCCGCAGATACGCAGTATTTT
NA,TRBJ2-3,TRBV28,NA,CASSFLRVSSTDTQYF,TGTGCCAGCAGTTTCTTGCGGGTTTCTAGCACAGATACGCAGTATTTT
few,TRBJ1-2,TRBV6-1,TRBD1,CASSEAGRGAPIWYGYTF,TGTGCCAGCAGTGAAGCGGGCAGGGGGGCTCCTATTTGGTATGGCTACACCTTC
NA,TRBJ2-5,TRBV28,NA,CASSIPSLKETQYF,TGTGCCAGCAGCATCCCTTCCCTAAAAGAGACCCAGTACTTC
NA,TRBJ2-7,TRBV28,TRBD1,CASSLSGQGAGEQYF,TGTGCCAGCAGTTTATCGGGACAGGGGGCTGGCGAGCAGTACTTC
NA,TRBJ2-6,TRBV9,NA,CASSVRGPQQPGANVLTF,TGTGCCAGCAGCGTGAGAGGCCCCCAGCAACCTGGGGCCAACGTCCTGACTTTC
NA,TRBJ2-3,TRBV7-8,NA,CASSLTGYTDTQYF,TGTGCCAGCAGCTTAACAGGGTATACAGATACGCAGTATTTT
NA,TRBJ1-2,TRBV5-4,NA,CASSLVREAGYTF,TGTGCCAGCAGCTTGGTCAGGGAAGCGGGCTACACCTTC
NA,TRBJ1-2,TRBV5-1,NA,CASSLGIHETGTYGYTF,TGCGCCAGCAGTTTGGGGATTCACGAAACAGGGACCTATGGCTACACCTTC
NA,TRBJ2-5,TRBV5-1,NA,CASSLISSTGETQYF,TGCGCCAGCAGCTTGATAAGCTCCACAGGGGAGACCCAGTACTTC
NA,TRBJ1-6,TRBV9,NA,CASSVDAGSYNSPLHF,TGTGCCAGCAGCGTAGATGCGGGTTCCTATAATTCACCCCTCCACTTT
few,TRBJ2-3,TRBV18,NA,CASSPLSGSTDTQYF,TGTGCCAGCTCACCTCTCTCCGGGAGCACAGATACGCAGTATTTT
NA,TRBJ2-7,TRBV18,TRBD1,CASSRDRGRYEQYF,TGTGCCAGCTCACGAGACAGGGGGCGGTACGAGCAGTACTTC
few,TRBJ2-1,TRBV9,TRBD1,CASSVDTGGIYEQFF,TGTGCCAGCAGCGTAGACACAGGGGGAATCTATGAGCAGTTCTTC
NA,TRBJ2-2,TRBV25-1,NA,CASSESGRSGGGELFF,TGTGCCAGCAGTGAATCTGGCCGCTCCGGGGGCGGGGAGCTGTTTTTT
few,TRBJ2-7,TRBV27,NA,CASSPRSFSEQYF,TGTGCCAGCAGTCCTCGAAGTTTTAGCGAGCAGTACTTC
many,TRBJ2-7,TRBV29-1,NA,CSVGGSGPSYEQYF,TGCAGCGTTGGGGGCAGCGGGCCCTCCTACGAGCAGTACTTC
few,TRBJ2-3,TRBV7-2,NA,CAGVSRVGTDTQYF,TGTGCCGGCGTTTCGCGGGTGGGCACAGATACGCAGTATTTT
NA,TRBJ2-6,TRBV28,NA,CASSFAGSLGGANVLTF,TGTGCCAGCAGTTTTGCAGGGTCACTCGGAGGGGCCAACGTCCTGACTTTC
many,TRBJ2-5,TRBV29-1,TRBD1,CSPAGGQETQYF,TGCAGCCCCGCAGGGGGACAAGAGACCCAGTACTTC
NA,TRBJ2-7,TRBV28,NA,CASTLQGGSYEQYF,TGTGCCAGCACCCTCCAGGGGGGCTCCTACGAGCAGTACTTC
once,TRBJ2-7,TRBV4-1,TRBD2,CASSQWGLAGGYEQYF,TGCGCCAGCAGCCAGTGGGGACTAGCGGGAGGCTACGAGCAGTACTTC
NA,TRBJ2-7,TRBV6-5,NA,CASSYGGARSYEQYF,TGTGCCAGCAGTTACGGGGGGGCGCGCTCCTACGAGCAGTACTTC
NA,TRBJ1-1,TRBV7-2,NA,CASSLGVRGETEAFF,TGTGCCAGCAGCTTAGGAGTAAGGGGCGAAACTGAAGCTTTCTTT
NA,TRBJ2-7,TRBV5-1,TRBD2,CASSFLSGSTYEQYF,TGCGCCAGCAGCTTTCTTAGCGGGAGCACCTACGAGCAGTACTTC
NA,TRBJ2-1,TRBV10-1,TRBD1,CASRKGTGDYGEQFF,TGCGCCAGCAGGAAAGGGACAGGGGACTACGGTGAGCAGTTCTTC
few,TRBJ2-7,TRBV29-1,NA,CSVGATYEQYF,TGCAGCGTTGGGGCGACCTACGAGCAGTACTTC